This TCR beta chain was recovered during a study of identifying expanded T cells in peripheral blood. Using immunoSEQ multiplex PCR, the repertoire was profiled, and TCRdb retains in-frame clones only, with some absent. The sample has around 100,000 clones, around 89% seen once; the top ten hold around 17%. This CDR3 is built from 16 residues. Trimming at V came to 6 bases and at J to 6 bases, leaving 7 bases not matched to a gene. The germline CDR1 and CDR2 sequences are MDHEN and SYDVKM. The chain employs TRBV28 and TRBJ2-5, with TRBD2 matching 16 bases. This clonotype was obtained from a person between 18 and 75 years old in good health. Sample: blood. The CDR3 nucleotides read TGTGCCAGCAGGTCGGGACTAGCGGGGGGGCCAAAGACCCAGTACTTC. Protein: CASRSGLAGGPKTQYF.